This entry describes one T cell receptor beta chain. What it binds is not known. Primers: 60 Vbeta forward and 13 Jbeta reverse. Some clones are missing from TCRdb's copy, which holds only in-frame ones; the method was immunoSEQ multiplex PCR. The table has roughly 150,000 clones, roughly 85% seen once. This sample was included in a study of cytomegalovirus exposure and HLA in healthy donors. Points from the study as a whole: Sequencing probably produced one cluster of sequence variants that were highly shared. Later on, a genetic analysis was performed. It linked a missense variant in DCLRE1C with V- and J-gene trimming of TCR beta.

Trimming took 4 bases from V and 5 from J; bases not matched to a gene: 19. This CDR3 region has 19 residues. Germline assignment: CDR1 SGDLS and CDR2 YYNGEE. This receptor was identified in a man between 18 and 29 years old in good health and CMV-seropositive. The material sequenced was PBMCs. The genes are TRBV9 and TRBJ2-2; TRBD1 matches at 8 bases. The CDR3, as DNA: TGTGCCAGCAGCAGTTGGTCTTGGTCAGGGGGCAAAAAAACCGGGGAGCTGTTTTTT. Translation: CASSSWSWSGGKKTGELFF.